This TCR beta chain was recovered during a study of CD8 T cells in Susac syndrome. Germline trimming cut 0 bases from V and 5 bases from J; bases unmatched to any gene: 8. Germline V CDR1 and CDR2: SEHNR, FQNEAQ (reference sequence). The CDR3 extends over 16 amino acids. From blood CD8+ and CD4+ T cells, the TCR beta chain was sequenced. Healthy donors constituted the controls, which were matched for age and sex. It was negative isolation that provided the CD8+ and CD4+ T cells, whereas TEMRA cells were enriched by FACS. Random hexamers were used to reverse transcribe roughly 0.5 to 1 ug of RNA. Amplification of TCR beta CDR3 by immunoSEQ multiplex PCR spanned 54 Vbeta and 13 Jbeta. A single record per CDR3 protein comes from TCRdb applying MiXCR to the immunoSEQ multiplex PCR reads. The table shows under 200,000 distinct CDR3 sequences, with over 85% occurring only once.

The chain carries TRBV7-9 and TRBJ2-5, with 8 bases lining up with TRBD2. The specimen sequenced was CD4+ T cells from PBMCs. This TCR was recovered from a human donor in good health. This CDR3 is CASSLAAGEEEETQYF. The CDR3 DNA sequence: TGTGCCAGCAGCTTAGCAGCGGGGGAAGAGGAGGAGACCCAGTACTTC.